These 23 T cell receptor beta chains share one sample of origin, sequenced in a study of cytomegalovirus exposure and HLA in healthy donors. Primers: 60 Vbeta forward and 13 Jbeta reverse. Repertoires were generated with immunoSEQ multiplex PCR, while TCRdb's copy carries only in-frame clones and drops some. There are 90,000 to 120,000 clones in the sample; about 75% occur only once, and less than 5% lies in the top ten. The specimen sequenced was PBMCs. Receptor source: a woman between 18 and 29 years old in good health and CMV-seropositive.

In its sample, this clone was seen a few times. The rearrangement links TRBV19 to TRBJ2-7, with 7 bases fitting TRBD2. The CDR3 totals 14 residues. The trim removed 6 bases at V and 3 bases at J, leaving 8 bases unmatched. Germline lookup yields CDR1 LNHDA and CDR2 SQIVND (reference sequence). This CDR3 is CASRGTTTGYEQYF. The CDR3 DNA reads TGTGCCAGTAGAGGGACTACGACGGGCTACGAGCAGTACTTC. Variable domain in full (rest from reference TRBV19 and TRBJ2-7): DGGITQSPKYLFRKEGQNVTLSCEQNLNHDAMYWYRQDPGQGLRLIYYSQIVNDFQKGDIAEGYSVSREKKESFPLTVTSAQKNPTAFYLCASRGTTTGYEQYFGPGTRLTVT.

The V gene is TRBV27, the J gene TRBJ2-3; a weak D match, TRBD1 (5 bases). CDR1 is MNHEY, CDR2 SMNVEV, per germline (reference sequence). CDR3 length: 13 amino acids. V was shortened by 3 bases and J by 6 bases, with 10 bases between the two germline ends. CDR3 sequence: CASSFRQTDTQYF. Here the CDR3 DNA reads TGTGCCAGCAGTTTTCGACAGACTGATACGCAGTATTTT.

The gene calls are TRBV7-2 and TRBJ1-2; no reliable D call. The CDR3 is made up of 13 amino acids. V shed 3 bases and J shed 3 bases, with 8 bases lying between them. Germline V CDR1 and CDR2: SGHTA, FQGNSA. CDR3 in DNA: TGTGCCAGCAGCTTGGAGGGCTACTATGGCTACACCTTC. Translated: CASSLEGYYGYTF. Full variable domain (outside the CDR3, taken from reference TRBV7-2 and TRBJ1-2): GAGVSQSPSNKVTEKGKDVELRCDPISGHTALYWYRQSLGQGLEFLIYFQGNSAPDKSGLPSDRFSAERTGGSVSTLTIQRTQQEDSAVYLCASSLEGYYGYTFGSGTRLTVV.

V is TRBV5-4 and J is TRBJ2-1; no clear D. The germline CDR1 and CDR2 sequences are SGHNT and YYREEE (reference sequence). The V end was cut by 4 bases, the J end by 4 bases, with 15 bases between. This CDR3 spans 15 amino acids. As DNA, the CDR3 is TGTGCCAGCAGCCTATCTAGGCGAGGATACAATGAGCAGTTCTTC. Its protein is CASSLSRRGYNEQFF.

This sequence joins TRBV28 and TRBJ1-2, with 7 bases identical to TRBD1. The CDR3 has 15 residues. Trimming removed 1 base from V and 6 bases from J; junction bases left unmatched: 8. The germline CDR1 and CDR2 sequences are MDHEN and SYDVKM. DNA of the CDR3: TGTGCCAGCAGTTTATTAGAACAGGGGAGCGATGGCTACACCTTC. Translation: CASSLLEQGSDGYTF.

V gene TRBV5-1 combines with J gene TRBJ1-4; D not resolved. Germline assignment: CDR1 SGHRS and CDR2 YFSETQ. The CDR3 covers 12 residues. V gave up 3 bases and J gave up 10 bases, with 10 bases separating them. The CDR3 sequence is CASSSAVGKLFF. CDR3 sequence (DNA): TGCGCCAGCAGCTCGGCGGTGGGAAAACTGTTTTTT.

The V and J genes are TRBV11-2 and TRBJ2-7; the D gene is possibly TRBD1 (6 bases). The germline CDR1 and CDR2 sequences are SGHAT and FQNNGV. With 1 base removed from V and 5 bases from J, the gap between germline ends came to 15 bases. CDR3 length equals 15 residues. CDR3 DNA sequence: TGTGCCAGCAGCTTAGCCTTTCAGGGGAACGACGAGCAGTACTTC. Its translation is CASSLAFQGNDEQYF. Drawing the rest from reference TRBV11-2 and TRBJ2-7, the complete variable domain is EAGVAQSPRYKIIEKRQSVAFWCNPISGHATLYWYQQILGQGPKLLIQFQNNGVVDDSQLPKDRFSAERLKGVDSTLKIQPAKLEDSAVYLCASSLAFQGNDEQYFGPGTRLTVT.

The V call is TRBV7-9, the J call TRBJ1-2; 7 positions agree with TRBD1. The germline gives CDR1 SEHNR, CDR2 FQNEAQ (reference sequence). V shed 4 bases and J 4 bases; nucleotides not matched to a gene: 9. This CDR3 is 15 amino acids long. CDR3 nucleotides: TGTGCCAGCAGCTGGCAGGTGACAGGGAGCTATGGCTACACCTTC. Its translation: CASSWQVTGSYGYTF. Filled out from reference TRBV7-9 and TRBJ1-2, the complete variable domain reads DTGVSQNPRHKITKRGQNVTFRCDPISEHNRLYWYRQTLGQGPEFLTYFQNEAQLEKSRLLSDRFSAERPKGSFSTLEIQRTEQGDSAMYLCASSWQVTGSYGYTFGSGTRLTVV.

There are a few counts of this clone. The chain recombines TRBV6-5 with TRBJ2-1, with D uncertain. The CDR3 length is 15 residues. V lost 0 bases to trimming and J lost 5 bases, with 11 bases between them. CDR1 is MNHEY and CDR2 is SVGAGI in the germline V gene. The CDR3 sequence is CASSYSSYLDNEQFF. In nucleotides, the CDR3 is TGTGCCAGCAGTTACTCTTCCTATCTCGACAATGAGCAGTTCTTC.

The J gene is TRBJ2-7, the V gene TRBV11-1, with TRBD2 identical over 11 bases. Trimming removed 5 bases from V and 3 bases from J; junction bases left unmatched: 9. Germline CDR1 is SGHAT and CDR2 is FQDESV (reference sequence). The CDR3 runs 16 residues. As DNA, the CDR3 is TGTGCCAGCAGCGGGAAGACTAGCGGGAAACACTACGAGCAGTACTTC. It translates to CASSGKTSGKHYEQYF.

The gene calls are TRBV19 and TRBJ2-7; D is perhaps TRBD1 (5 bases). Germline V lookup: CDR1 LNHDA, CDR2 SQIVND (reference sequence). V was pared by 5 bases and J by 3 bases, with 11 bases between. The CDR3 sequence is 13 residues long. CDR3 amino acids: CASSSWQGYEQYF. CDR3 nucleotide sequence: TGTGCCAGTAGTTCTTGGCAGGGCTACGAGCAGTACTTC.

V usage is TRBV6-1 and J usage is TRBJ2-7, with D unclear. This CDR3 is built from 15 residues. V dropped 2 bases and J dropped 2 bases, with 13 bases sitting between them. From germline, CDR1 is MNHNS and CDR2 SASEGT. CDR3 bases: TGTGCCAGCAGTGAAAGAGAGGTGGTGGCCTACGAGCAGTACTTC. Translation gives CASSEREVVAYEQYF.

The rearrangement joins TRBV30 to TRBJ1-3, with D hard to call. The V end was cut by 5 bases, the J end by 4 bases, with 15 bases between. The V gene's germline CDR1 is GTSNPN and CDR2 SVGIG (reference sequence). This CDR3 has 14 amino acids. Here the CDR3 reads CAWEMGGSGNTIYF. The CDR3 bases are TGTGCCTGGGAGATGGGAGGCTCCGGAAACACCATATATTTT.

The V gene is TRBV9, the J gene TRBJ1-2; TRBD1 is a possible D gene (6 bases). Trimming cost V 5 bases and J 7 bases, with 18 bases left between them. Germline V gene lookup returns CDR1 SGDLS and CDR2 YYNGEE. CDR3 length: 14 residues. CDR3 sequence: CASSFYATGPGYTF. In DNA form, the CDR3 reads TGTGCCAGCAGTTTTTACGCGACAGGTCCTGGCTACACCTTC.

The rearrangement joins TRBV28 to TRBJ2-2; a weak D match, TRBD2 (6 bases). The CDR3 runs 15 residues. The germline CDR1 and CDR2 sequences are MDHEN and SYDVKM. V was pared by 6 bases and J by 0 bases, with 11 bases between. The CDR3 sequence: CASSSRRANTGELFF. The CDR3 nucleotides are TGTGCCAGCAGCAGCCGGAGGGCGAACACCGGGGAGCTGTTTTTT.

This chain uses TRBV5-1 with TRBJ2-2; 10 nucleotides agree with TRBD2. The germline V gene has CDR1 SGHRS and CDR2 YFSETQ. CDR3 length: 16 residues. J lost 5 bases, V lost 4 bases, and 8 bases had no gene match. The DNA of the CDR3 is TGCGCCAGCAGCGGAGCCGGGACTAGCGAGACCGGGGAGCTGTTTTTT. Protein product: CASSGAGTSETGELFF.

The chain joins TRBV30 to TRBJ2-2; 10 nucleotides line up with TRBD2. CDR1 and CDR2 (germline): GTSNPN, SVGIG (reference sequence). The CDR3 runs 17 residues. The junction had 13 bases not matched to a gene; V was cut back by 4 bases and J by 5 bases. CDR3 coding DNA: TGTGCCTGGACCGGGGCTAGCGGGAGTTGGGTAACCGGGGAGCTGTTTTTT. It is translated as CAWTGASGSWVTGELFF.

This clone was observed a few times. The chain couples TRBV6-1 to TRBJ2-3, with 11 nucleotides matching TRBD2. CDR3 length: 15 residues. Per the germline V gene, CDR1 is MNHNS and CDR2 is SASEGT. V was pared by 7 bases and J by 4 bases, with 7 bases of the junction left unmatched. The CDR3 DNA reads as TGTGCCAGCACCCTGGGACTAGCGGAGGCAGATACGCAGTATTTT. It encodes CASTLGLAEADTQYF.

The chain employs TRBV5-6 and TRBJ2-1, with D perhaps matching TRBD2 (6 bases). CDR1 is SGHDT, CDR2 YYEEEE, per germline. With 9 bases removed from V and 3 bases from J, the gap between germline ends came to 19 bases. CDR3 length: 15 residues. The CDR3 nucleotides read TGTGCCATCCTGCCCAGGACTAACGACTACAATGAGCAGTTCTTC. It encodes CAILPRTNDYNEQFF.

CDR3 sequence reads: CASSVLAPNTGELFF. The DNA of the CDR3 is TGTGCCAGCAGTGTACTAGCGCCGAACACCGGGGAGCTGTTTTTT. This sequence joins TRBV27 and TRBJ2-2, with 7 bases that match TRBD2. Germline CDR1 is MNHEY and CDR2 is SMNVEV (reference sequence). CDR3 length: 15 residues. Trimming took 5 bases from V and 0 from J; bases not matched to a gene: 3.

In nucleotides, the CDR3 is TGCGCCAGCAGCCAAGATGGCAGGACCTACGAGCAGTACTTC. This codes for CASSQDGRTYEQYF. This chain links TRBV4-1 with TRBJ2-7; no clear D. Germline V gene sequence: CDR1 MGHRA, CDR2 YSYEKL. CDR3 size: 14 residues. The germline V and J ends were trimmed by 0 bases and 2 bases, with 8 bases remaining between them.

The V and J genes are TRBV7-9 and TRBJ2-3; D perhaps matches TRBD2 (6 bases). There are 17 residues in the CDR3. Germline lookup yields CDR1 SEHNR and CDR2 FQNEAQ (reference sequence). Trimming cost V 5 bases and J 2 bases, with 20 bases left between them. CDR3 amino acids: CASSPRWGDRDTDTQYF. The CDR3 DNA is TGTGCCAGCAGCCCTCGATGGGGGGACCGAGACACAGATACGCAGTATTTT.

The V and J genes are TRBV7-9 and TRBJ1-1; D not resolved. The length of the CDR3 is 12 residues. Germline V gives CDR1 SEHNR, CDR2 FQNEAQ (reference sequence). V lost 5 bases, J lost 3 bases, and 7 bases lay in between. The CDR3: CASSPGYTEAFF. The CDR3 DNA reads as TGTGCCAGCAGCCCCGGGTACACTGAAGCTTTCTTT.